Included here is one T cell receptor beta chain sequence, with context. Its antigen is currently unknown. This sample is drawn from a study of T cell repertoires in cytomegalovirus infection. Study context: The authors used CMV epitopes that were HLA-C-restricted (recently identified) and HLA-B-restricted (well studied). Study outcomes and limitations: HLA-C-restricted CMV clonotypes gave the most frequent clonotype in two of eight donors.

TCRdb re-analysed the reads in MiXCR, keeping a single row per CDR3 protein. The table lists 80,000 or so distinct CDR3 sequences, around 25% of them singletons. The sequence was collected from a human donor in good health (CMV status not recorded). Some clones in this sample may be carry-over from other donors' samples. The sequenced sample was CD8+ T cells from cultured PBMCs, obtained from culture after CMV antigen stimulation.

The DNA for the CDR3 is TGTGCCAGCAGCCAGACAGGGCGGACTGAAGCTTTCTTT. This sequence encodes CASSQTGRTEAFF. The chain couples TRBV6-4 to TRBJ1-1, with TRBD1 identical over 7 bases. The germline V gene has CDR1 MRHNA and CDR2 SNTAGT. V lost 6 bases to trimming and J lost 5 bases; unmatched junction nucleotides: 6. The CDR3 spans 13 residues.